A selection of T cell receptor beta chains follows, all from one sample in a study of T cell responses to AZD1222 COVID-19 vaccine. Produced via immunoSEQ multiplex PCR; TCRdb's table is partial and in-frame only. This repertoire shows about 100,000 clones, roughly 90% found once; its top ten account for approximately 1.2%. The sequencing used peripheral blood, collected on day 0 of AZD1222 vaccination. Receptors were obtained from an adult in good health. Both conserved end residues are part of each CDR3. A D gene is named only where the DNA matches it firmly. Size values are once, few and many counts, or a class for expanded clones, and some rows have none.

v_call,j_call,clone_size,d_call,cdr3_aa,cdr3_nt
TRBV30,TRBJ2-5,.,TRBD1,CAWSSGTGGFQETQYF,TGTGCCTGGAGTTCGGGGACAGGGGGCTTCCAAGAGACCCAGTACTTC
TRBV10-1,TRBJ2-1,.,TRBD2,CASSESLRWTSGRAFYNEQFF,TGCGCCAGCAGTGAGTCTCTTAGATGGACCAGCGGGAGGGCCTTCTACAATGAGCAGTTCTTC
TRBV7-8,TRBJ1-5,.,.,CASSLQGLQPQHF,TGTGCCAGCAGCTTACAGGGTTTGCAGCCCCAGCATTTT
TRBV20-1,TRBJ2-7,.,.,CSAPGNYEQYF,TGCAGTGCGCCAGGTAACTACGAGCAGTACTTC
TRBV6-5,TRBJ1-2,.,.,CASSYSTVNYGYTF,TGTGCCAGCAGTTACTCGACGGTCAACTATGGCTACACCTTC
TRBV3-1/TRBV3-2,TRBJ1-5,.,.,CASSQGRNQPQHF,TGTGCCAGCAGCCAAGGGCGGAATCAGCCCCAGCATTTT
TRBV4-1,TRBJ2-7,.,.,CASSQEAGTGVRYEQYF,TGCGCCAGCAGCCAGGAGGCCGGGACTGGGGTAAGGTACGAGCAGTACTTC
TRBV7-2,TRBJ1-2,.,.,CASSLDNNYGYTF,TGTGCCAGCAGCCTGGACAACAACTATGGCTACACCTTC
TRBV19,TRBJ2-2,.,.,CASSITGNTGELFF,TGTGCCAGTAGTATTACCGGGAACACCGGGGAGCTGTTTTTT
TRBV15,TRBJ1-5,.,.,CATSRDGESNQPQHF,TGTGCCACCAGCAGAGACGGGGAGAGCAATCAGCCCCAGCATTTT
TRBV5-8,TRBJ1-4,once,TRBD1,CASSLFRTGQTNEKLFF,TGTGCCAGCAGCTTGTTTCGGACAGGGCAAACTAATGAAAAACTGTTTTTT
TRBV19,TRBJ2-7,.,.,CASRPSARDREQYF,TGTGCCAGTAGGCCTTCCGCGCGGGATAGAGAGCAGTACTTC
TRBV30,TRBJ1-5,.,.,CAWSGQGNQPQHF,TGTGCCTGGAGCGGGCAGGGCAATCAGCCCCAGCATTTT
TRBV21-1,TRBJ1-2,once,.,CAPIRDRPNYGYTF,TGTGCCCCCATCCGGGACAGACCTAACTATGGCTACACCTTC
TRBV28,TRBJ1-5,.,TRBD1,CASSFRQGSNQPQHF,TGTGCCAGCAGTTTCAGACAGGGAAGCAATCAGCCCCAGCATTTT
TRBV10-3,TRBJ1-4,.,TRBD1,CAISAGTGGEKLFF,TGTGCCATCAGTGCTGGGACAGGGGGCGAAAAACTGTTTTTT
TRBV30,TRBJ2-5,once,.,CAWNPGPQETQYF,TGTGCCTGGAATCCGGGGCCTCAAGAGACCCAGTACTTC
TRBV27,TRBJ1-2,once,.,CASSYEGGRGTPKKGYTF,TGTGCCAGCAGTTACGAGGGAGGCAGGGGTACCCCTAAGAAGGGCTACACCTTC
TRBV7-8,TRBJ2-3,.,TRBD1,CASSPRGPSTDTQYF,TGTGCCAGCAGCCCCAGGGGGCCTAGCACAGATACGCAGTATTTT
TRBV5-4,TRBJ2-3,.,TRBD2,CASSEVAGPSTDTQYF,TGTGCCAGCAGCGAGGTAGCGGGACCAAGCACAGATACGCAGTATTTT
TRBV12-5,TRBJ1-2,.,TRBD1,CASGLSQGVYGYTF,TGTGCTAGTGGTTTGTCGCAGGGGGTCTATGGCTACACCTTC
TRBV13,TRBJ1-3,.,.,CASSEGGNTIYF,TGTGCCAGCAGCGAAGGGGGAAACACCATATATTTT
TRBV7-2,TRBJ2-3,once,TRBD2,CASSRSLAGGPEDTQYF,TGTGCCAGCAGCCGTTCACTAGCGGGAGGGCCTGAAGATACGCAGTATTTT
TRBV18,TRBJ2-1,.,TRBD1,CASSPLQGVYNEQFF,TGTGCCAGCTCACCACTCCAGGGGGTATACAATGAGCAGTTCTTC
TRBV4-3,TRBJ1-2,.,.,CASSPGEGGGYGYTF,TGCGCCAGCAGCCCCGGAGAGGGGGGCGGGTATGGCTACACCTTC
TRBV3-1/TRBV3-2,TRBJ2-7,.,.,CASSPPGRQNKNEQYF,TGTGCCAGCAGCCCCCCGGGACGCCAGAATAAAAACGAGCAGTACTTC
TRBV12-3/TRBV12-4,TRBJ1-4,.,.,CASSLAGVEKLFF,TGTGCCAGCAGTTTGGCGGGGGTCGAAAAACTGTTTTTT
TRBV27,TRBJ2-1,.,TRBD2,CASSLSSGSTIEQFF,TGTGCCAGCAGTTTATCTAGCGGGAGTACTATTGAGCAGTTCTTC
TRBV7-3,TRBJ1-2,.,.,CASSPVPGGGYTF,TGTGCCAGCAGCCCGGTGCCAGGTGGTGGCTACACCTTC
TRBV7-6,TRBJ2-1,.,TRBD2,CASSLTSGASEQFF,TGTGCCAGCAGCTTGACTAGCGGGGCGAGTGAGCAGTTCTTC
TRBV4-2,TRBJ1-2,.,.,CASSQDRGWYGYTF,TGTGCCAGCAGCCAAGACCGGGGCTGGTATGGCTACACCTTC
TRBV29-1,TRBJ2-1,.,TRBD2,CSSSGRGEYNEQFF,TGCAGCTCATCGGGGCGGGGGGAATACAATGAGCAGTTCTTC
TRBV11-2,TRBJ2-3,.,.,CASSKGLPGTDTQYF,TGTGCCAGCAGCAAGGGACTTCCGGGGACAGATACGCAGTATTTT
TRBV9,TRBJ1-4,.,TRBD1,CASSDSGQGGEKLFF,TGTGCCAGCAGCGACTCGGGACAGGGAGGTGAAAAACTGTTTTTT
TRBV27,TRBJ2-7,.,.,CASSRRSSYEQYF,TGTGCCAGCAGCCGTCGTAGCTCCTACGAGCAGTACTTC
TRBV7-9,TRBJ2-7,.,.,CASSWGLQDEQYF,TGTGCCAGCAGCTGGGGACTCCAAGACGAGCAGTACTTC
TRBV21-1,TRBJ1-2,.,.,CASSKVDRGHRANYGYTF,TGTGCCAGCAGCAAAGTTGACAGGGGGCATAGGGCTAACTATGGCTACACCTTC
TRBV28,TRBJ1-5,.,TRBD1,CASWTGRQPQHF,TGTGCCAGCTGGACAGGGCGACAGCCCCAGCATTTT
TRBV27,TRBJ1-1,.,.,CASSLYLGNTEAFF,TGTGCCAGCAGTTTATACTTAGGGAACACTGAAGCTTTCTTT
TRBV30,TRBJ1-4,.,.,CAWSVFKAGLNEKLFF,TGTGCCTGGAGTGTATTCAAGGCAGGCTTAAATGAAAAACTGTTTTTT
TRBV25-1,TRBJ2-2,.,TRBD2,CASSDKSGGPGELFF,TGTGCCAGCAGTGACAAAAGCGGGGGACCCGGGGAGCTGTTTTTT
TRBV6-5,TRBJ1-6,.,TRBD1,CASSLGQKNSPLHF,TGTGCCAGCAGCCTGGGACAGAAGAATTCACCCCTCCACTTT
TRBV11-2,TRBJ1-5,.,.,CASSLSSNQPQHF,TGTGCCAGCAGCCTAAGTAGCAATCAGCCCCAGCATTTT
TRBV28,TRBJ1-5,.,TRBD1,CASSIQGAGQPQHF,TGTGCCAGCAGCATACAGGGGGCGGGCCAGCCCCAGCATTTT
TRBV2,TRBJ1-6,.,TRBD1,CASSGGDRGSPLHF,TGTGCCAGCAGCGGCGGGGACAGGGGTTCACCCCTCCACTTT
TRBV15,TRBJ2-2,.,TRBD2,CATRGEGGNTGELFF,TGTGCCACCAGAGGGGAGGGAGGGAACACCGGGGAGCTGTTTTTT
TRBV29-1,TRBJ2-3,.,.,CSAEGSKTRADTQYF,TGCAGCGCCGAGGGTTCCAAAACACGGGCAGATACGCAGTATTTT
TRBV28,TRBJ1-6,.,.,CASSPDFTYNSPLHF,TGTGCCAGCAGTCCAGATTTCACCTATAATTCACCCCTCCACTTT
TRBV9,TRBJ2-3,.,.,CASSVRGADTQYF,TGTGCCAGCAGCGTTAGGGGTGCAGATACGCAGTATTTT
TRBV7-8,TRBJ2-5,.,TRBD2,CASSVTGTSGAETQYF,TGTGCCAGCAGCGTAACCGGGACTAGCGGGGCGGAGACCCAGTACTTC
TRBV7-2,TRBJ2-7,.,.,CASSLVEAGNHREQYF,TGTGCCAGCAGCTTAGTTGAGGCAGGGAACCATCGGGAGCAGTACTTC